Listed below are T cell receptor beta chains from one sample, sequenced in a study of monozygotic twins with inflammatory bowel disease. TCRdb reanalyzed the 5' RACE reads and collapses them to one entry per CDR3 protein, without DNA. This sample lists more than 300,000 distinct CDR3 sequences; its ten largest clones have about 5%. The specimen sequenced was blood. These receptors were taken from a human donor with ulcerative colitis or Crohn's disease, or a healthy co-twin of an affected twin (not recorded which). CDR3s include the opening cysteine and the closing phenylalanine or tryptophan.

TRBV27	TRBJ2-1	CASSRTGTTYNEQFF
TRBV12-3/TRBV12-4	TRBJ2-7	CASSLGRQSKEQYF
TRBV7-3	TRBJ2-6	CASSLTIGQGAEGANVLTF
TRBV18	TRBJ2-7	CASSPRRELPYEQYF
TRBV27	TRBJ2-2	CASSLLTHGAGELFF
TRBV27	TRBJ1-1	CASSRHLMNTEAFF
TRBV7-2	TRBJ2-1	CASSLGGQLYNEQFF
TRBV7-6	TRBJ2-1	CASSLPPQVLAGVNEQFF
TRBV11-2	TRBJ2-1	CASSLAGASSDEQFF
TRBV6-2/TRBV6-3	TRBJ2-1	CASSSIIRTGRQDEQFF
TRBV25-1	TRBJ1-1	CASSELRVKDTEAFF
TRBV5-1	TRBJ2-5	CASSLDSGSETQYF
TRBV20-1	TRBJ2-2	CSARDRIANTGELFF
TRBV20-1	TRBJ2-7	CSASGTGFYEQYF
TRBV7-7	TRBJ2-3	CASSRGLALTDTQYF
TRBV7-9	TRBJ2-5	CASSSGQAWQETQYF
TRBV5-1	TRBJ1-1	CASSPSTGSLGTEAFF
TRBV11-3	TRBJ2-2	CASSSQGSGELFF
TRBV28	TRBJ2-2	CASSLYGLRVSNTGELFF
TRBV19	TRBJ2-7	CASSGQGASEQYF
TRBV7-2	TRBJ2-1	CASSFQGGSYNEQFF
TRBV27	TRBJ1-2	CASSLIQGTGYTF
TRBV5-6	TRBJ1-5	CASSLWVGPQHF
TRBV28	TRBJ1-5	CASSKNGNQPQHF
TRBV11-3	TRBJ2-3	CASSPGGGRTDTQYF
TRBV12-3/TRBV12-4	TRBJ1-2	CASSLATYDRGRGYTF